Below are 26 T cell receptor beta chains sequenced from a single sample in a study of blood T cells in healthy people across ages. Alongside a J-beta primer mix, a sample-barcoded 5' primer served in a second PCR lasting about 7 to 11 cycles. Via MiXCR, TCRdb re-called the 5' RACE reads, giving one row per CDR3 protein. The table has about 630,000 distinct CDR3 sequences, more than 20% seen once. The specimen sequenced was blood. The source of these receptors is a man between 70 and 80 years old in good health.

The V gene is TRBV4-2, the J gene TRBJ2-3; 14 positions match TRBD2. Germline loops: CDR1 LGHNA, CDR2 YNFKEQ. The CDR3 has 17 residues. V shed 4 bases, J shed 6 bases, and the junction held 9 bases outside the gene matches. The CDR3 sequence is CASSPTSGRAGLDTQYF. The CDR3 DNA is TGTGCCAGCAGCCCGACTAGCGGGAGGGCCGGTTTGGATACGCAGTATTTT.

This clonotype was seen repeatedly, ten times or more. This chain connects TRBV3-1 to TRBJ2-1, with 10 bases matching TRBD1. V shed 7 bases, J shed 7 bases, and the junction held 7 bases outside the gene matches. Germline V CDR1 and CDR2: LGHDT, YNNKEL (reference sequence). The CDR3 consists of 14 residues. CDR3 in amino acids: CASTPRTGGNEQFF. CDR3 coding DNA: TGTGCCAGCACCCCAAGGACAGGGGGAAATGAGCAGTTCTTC.

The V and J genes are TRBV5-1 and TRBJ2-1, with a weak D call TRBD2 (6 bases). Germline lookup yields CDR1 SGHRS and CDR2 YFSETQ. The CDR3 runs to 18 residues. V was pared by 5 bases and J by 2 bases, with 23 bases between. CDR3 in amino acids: CASSGIPGLTAPYNEQFF. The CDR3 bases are TGCGCCAGCAGTGGCATCCCGGGACTCACCGCCCCCTACAATGAGCAGTTCTTC.

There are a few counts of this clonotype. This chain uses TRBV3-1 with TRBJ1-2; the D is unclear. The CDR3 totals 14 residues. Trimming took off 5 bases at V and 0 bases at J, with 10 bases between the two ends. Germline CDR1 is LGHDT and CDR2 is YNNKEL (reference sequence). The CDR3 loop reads CASSYLGSNYGYTF. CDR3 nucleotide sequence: TGTGCCAGCAGCTACCTCGGCTCTAACTATGGCTACACCTTC.

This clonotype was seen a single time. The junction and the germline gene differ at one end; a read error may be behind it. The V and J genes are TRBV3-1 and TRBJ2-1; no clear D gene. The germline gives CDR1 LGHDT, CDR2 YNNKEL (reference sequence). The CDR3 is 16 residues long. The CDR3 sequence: CASSQDGANSYNGQFF. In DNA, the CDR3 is TGTGCCAGCAGCCAAGATGGAGCGAACTCCTACAATGGGCAGTTCTTC.

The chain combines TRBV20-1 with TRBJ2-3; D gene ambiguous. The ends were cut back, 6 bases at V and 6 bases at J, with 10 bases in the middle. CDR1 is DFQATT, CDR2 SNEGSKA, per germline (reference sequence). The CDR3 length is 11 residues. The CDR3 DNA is TGCAGTGCACCGCAGCCGGATACGCAGTATTTT. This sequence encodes CSAPQPDTQYF.

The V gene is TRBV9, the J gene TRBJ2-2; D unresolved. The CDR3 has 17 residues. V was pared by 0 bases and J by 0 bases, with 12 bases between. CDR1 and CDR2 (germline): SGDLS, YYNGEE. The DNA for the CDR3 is TGTGCCAGCAGCGTAGATCGGGCGTCAGCGAACACCGGGGAGCTGTTTTTT. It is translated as CASSVDRASANTGELFF. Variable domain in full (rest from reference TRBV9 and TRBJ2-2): DSGVTQTPKHLITATGQRVTLRCSPRSGDLSVYWYQQSLDQGLQFLIQYYNGEERAKGNILERFSAQQFPDLHSELNLSSLELGDSALYFCASSVDRASANTGELFFGEGSRLTVL.

The CDR3 sequence is CATSRDLDRAVETQYF. In nucleotides, the CDR3 is TGTGCCACCAGCAGGGACTTGGACAGGGCTGTTGAGACCCAGTACTTC. The chain links TRBV15 to TRBJ2-5, with 8 bases that match TRBD1. The germline V gene has CDR1 LNHNV and CDR2 YYDKDF (reference sequence). This CDR3 has 16 residues. With 3 bases clipped from V and 5 bases from J, the junction kept 11 bases outside the gene matches.

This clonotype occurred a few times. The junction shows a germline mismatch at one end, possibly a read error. The CDR3 loop is CASTERRGVGKLFF. The DNA of the CDR3 is TGTGCCAGCACTGAACGGAGAGGAGTCGGAAAACTGTTTTTT. V gene TRBV6-1 combines with J gene TRBJ1-4; D unresolved. Germline CDR1 MNHNS, CDR2 SASEGT. The CDR3 has 14 residues.

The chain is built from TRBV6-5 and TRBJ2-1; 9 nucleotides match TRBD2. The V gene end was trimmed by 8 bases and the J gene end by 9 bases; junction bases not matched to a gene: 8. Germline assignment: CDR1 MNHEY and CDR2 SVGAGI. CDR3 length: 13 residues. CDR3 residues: CASYAGGPFEQFF. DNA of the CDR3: TGTGCCAGCTACGCGGGAGGGCCATTTGAGCAGTTCTTC.

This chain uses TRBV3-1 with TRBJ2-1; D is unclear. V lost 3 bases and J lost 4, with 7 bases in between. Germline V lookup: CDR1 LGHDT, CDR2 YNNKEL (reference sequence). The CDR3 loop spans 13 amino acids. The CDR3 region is CASSHTAYNEQFF. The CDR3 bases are TGTGCCAGCAGCCATACCGCGTACAATGAGCAGTTCTTC.

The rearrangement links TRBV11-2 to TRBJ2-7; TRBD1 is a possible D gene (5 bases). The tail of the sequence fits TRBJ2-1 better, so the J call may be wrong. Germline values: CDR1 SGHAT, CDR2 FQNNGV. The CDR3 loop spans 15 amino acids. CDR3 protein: CASSLGKGSQNEQFF. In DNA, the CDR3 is TGTGCCAGCAGCTTGGGCAAGGGGTCTCAGAATGAGCAGTTCTTC.

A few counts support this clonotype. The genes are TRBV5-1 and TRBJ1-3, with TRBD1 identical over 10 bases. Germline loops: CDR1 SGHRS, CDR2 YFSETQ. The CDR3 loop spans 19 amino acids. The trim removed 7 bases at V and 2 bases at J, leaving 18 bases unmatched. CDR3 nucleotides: TGCGCCAGCCCATCGGGAGGGACAGGGGACCCTGTGACTGGAAACACCATATATTTT. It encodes CASPSGGTGDPVTGNTIYF.

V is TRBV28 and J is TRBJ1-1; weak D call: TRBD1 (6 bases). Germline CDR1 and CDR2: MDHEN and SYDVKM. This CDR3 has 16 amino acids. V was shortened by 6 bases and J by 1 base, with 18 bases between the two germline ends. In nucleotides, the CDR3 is TGTGCCAGCAGGCGAAGGAGGGCACAGGGGAACACTGAAGCTTTCTTT. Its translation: CASRRRRAQGNTEAFF.

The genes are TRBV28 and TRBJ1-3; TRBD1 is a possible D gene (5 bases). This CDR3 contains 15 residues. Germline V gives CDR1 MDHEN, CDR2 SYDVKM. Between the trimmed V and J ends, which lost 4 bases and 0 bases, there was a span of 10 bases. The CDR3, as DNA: TGTGCCAGCAGTTCGGGACCGGGCTCTGGAAACACCATATATTTT. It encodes CASSSGPGSGNTIYF.

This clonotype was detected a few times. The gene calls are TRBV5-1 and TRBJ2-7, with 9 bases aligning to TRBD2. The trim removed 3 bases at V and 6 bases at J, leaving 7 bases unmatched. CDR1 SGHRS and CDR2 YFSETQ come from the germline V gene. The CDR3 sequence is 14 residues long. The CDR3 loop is CASSSVAGAPEQYF. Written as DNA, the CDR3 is TGCGCCAGCAGCTCTGTAGCGGGAGCTCCCGAGCAGTACTTC.

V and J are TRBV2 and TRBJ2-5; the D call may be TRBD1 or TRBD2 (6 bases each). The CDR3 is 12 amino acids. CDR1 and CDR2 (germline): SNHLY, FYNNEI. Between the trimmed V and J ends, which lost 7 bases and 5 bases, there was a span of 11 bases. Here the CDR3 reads CASTGAGETQYF. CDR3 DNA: TGTGCCAGCACGGGGGCGGGGGAGACCCAGTACTTC.

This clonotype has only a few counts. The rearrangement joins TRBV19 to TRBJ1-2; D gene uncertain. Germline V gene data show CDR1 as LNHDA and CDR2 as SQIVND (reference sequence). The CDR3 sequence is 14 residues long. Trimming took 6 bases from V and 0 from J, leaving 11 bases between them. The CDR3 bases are TGTGCCAGTAGACGGACCGCGCCTAACTATGGCTACACCTTC. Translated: CASRRTAPNYGYTF.

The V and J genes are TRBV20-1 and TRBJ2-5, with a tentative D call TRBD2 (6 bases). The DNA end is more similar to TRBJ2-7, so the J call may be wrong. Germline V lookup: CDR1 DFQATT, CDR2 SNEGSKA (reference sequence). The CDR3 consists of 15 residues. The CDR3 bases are TGCAGTGCTAGAGATGAAAGGACTAAGTCCGACGAGCAGTACTTC. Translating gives CSARDERTKSDEQYF.

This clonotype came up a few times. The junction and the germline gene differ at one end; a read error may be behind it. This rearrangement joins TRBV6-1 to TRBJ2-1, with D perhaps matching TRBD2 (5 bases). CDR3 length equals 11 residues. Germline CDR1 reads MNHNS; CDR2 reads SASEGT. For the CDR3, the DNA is TGTACCAGCAGTGAGGGAGTTCAGCAGTTCTTC. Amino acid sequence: CTSSEGVQQFF.

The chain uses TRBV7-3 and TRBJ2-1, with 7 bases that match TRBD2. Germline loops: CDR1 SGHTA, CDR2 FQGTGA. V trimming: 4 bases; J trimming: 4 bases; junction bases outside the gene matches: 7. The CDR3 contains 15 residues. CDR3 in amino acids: CASSYEPSGYNEQFF. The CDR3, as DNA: TGTGCCAGCAGCTACGAGCCTAGCGGTTACAATGAGCAGTTCTTC.

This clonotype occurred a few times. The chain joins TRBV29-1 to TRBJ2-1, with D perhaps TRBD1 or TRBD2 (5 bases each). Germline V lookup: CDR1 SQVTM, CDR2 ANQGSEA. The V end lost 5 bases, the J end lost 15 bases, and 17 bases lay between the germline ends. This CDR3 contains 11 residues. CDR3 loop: CSVLGRGVGFF. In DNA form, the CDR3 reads TGCAGCGTTTTGGGCCGAGGGGTGGGGTTCTTC.

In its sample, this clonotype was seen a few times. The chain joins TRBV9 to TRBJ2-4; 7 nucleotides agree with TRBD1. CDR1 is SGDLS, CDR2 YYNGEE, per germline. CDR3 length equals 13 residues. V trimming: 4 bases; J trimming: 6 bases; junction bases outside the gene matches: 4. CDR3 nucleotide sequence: TGTGCCAGCAGCTTCGGGACAGCAAACATTCAGTACTTC. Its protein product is CASSFGTANIQYF.

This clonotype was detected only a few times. DNA for the CDR3: TGTGCCAGCAGCCCCCCATGGGCCCCCTCCTACAATGAGCAGTTCTTC. It codes for CASSPPWAPSYNEQFF. This chain links TRBV12-1 with TRBJ2-1; TRBD2, the D gene given by the table, was not confirmed from the DNA. TRBV12-1 is designated a pseudogene. CDR3 size: 16 residues.

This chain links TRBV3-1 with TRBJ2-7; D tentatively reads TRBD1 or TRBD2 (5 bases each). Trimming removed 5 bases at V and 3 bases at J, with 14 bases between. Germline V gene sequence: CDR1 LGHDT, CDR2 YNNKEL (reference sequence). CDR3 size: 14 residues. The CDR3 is CASSFRDGDYEQYF. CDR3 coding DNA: TGTGCCAGCAGCTTCCGGGACGGTGACTACGAGCAGTACTTC.

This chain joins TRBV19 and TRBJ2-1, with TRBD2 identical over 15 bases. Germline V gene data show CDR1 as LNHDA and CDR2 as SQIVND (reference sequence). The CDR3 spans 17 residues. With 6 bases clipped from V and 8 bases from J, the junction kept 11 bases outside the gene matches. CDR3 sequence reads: CASRGLAGGLHGDEQFF. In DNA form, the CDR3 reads TGTGCCAGTAGGGGACTAGCGGGAGGCCTCCACGGGGATGAGCAGTTCTTC.